The clone carrying this TCR beta chain has a handful of counts. The antigen is unknown. The data were taken from a study of cytomegalovirus exposure and HLA in healthy donors. The PCR was carried out with 60 Vbeta primers and 13 Jbeta primers. Here immunoSEQ multiplex PCR was the method, and the copy in TCRdb shows in-frame clones only, minus some. The sample has roughly 100,000 clones, around 79% seen once; the top ten hold about 3.1%. Points from the study as a whole: Later analysis identified a missense DCLRE1C variant that was linked to TCR beta V- and J-gene trimming.

The CDR3 runs to 15 residues. Germline CDR1 and CDR2: MGHRA and YSYEKL. V gave up 0 bases and J gave up 4 bases, with 12 bases separating them. The clonotype was recovered from a woman in her forties in good health and CMV-seronegative. The material sequenced was PBMCs. This chain joins TRBV4-1 and TRBJ1-2; D gene unclear. CDR3 loop: CASSQDSHRGYGYTF. For the CDR3, the DNA is TGCGCCAGCAGCCAAGATTCCCATCGGGGCTATGGCTACACCTTC.